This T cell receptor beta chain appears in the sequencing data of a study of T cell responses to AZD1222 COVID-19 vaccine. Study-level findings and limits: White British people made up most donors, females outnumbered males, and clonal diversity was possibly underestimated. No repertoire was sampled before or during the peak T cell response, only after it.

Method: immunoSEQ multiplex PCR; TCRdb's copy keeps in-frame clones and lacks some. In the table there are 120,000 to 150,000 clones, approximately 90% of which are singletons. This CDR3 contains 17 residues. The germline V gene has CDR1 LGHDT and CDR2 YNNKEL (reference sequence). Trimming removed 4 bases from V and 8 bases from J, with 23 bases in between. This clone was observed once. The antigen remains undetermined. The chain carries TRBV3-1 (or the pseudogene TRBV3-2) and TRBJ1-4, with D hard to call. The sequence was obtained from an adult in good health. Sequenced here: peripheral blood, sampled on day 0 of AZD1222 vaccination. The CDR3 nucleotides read TGTGCCAGCAGCCCCGTGAAGATCAACTGGGCGGAGGAAAAACTGTTTTTT. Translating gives CASSPVKINWAEEKLFF.